A selection of T cell receptor beta chains follows, all from one sample in a study of T cells in localized non-small cell lung cancer. The assay was immunoSEQ multiplex PCR, and TCRdb's table has in-frame clones only and misses some. This table holds approximately 140,000 clones, roughly nine tenths found once. Sample: peripheral blood, taken before any cancer treatment. The receptors were gathered from a female donor over 55 with stage I lung adenocarcinoma. Each CDR3 is given with its conserved first and last residue. The D gene is left open where the match is weak. The size entry is marked missing in some rows and otherwise reads once, few, many or a size class.

size: .
J: TRBJ2-2
D: .
V: TRBV10-3
CDR3: CAIRGRANTDTGELFF
DNA: TGTGCCATCAGGGGTCGGGCGAATACGGACACCGGGGAGCTGTTTTTT

size: .
J: TRBJ2-7
D: .
V: TRBV7-9
CDR3: CASLPEEQYF
DNA: TGTGCCAGTCTCCCAGAGGAGCAGTACTTC

size: .
J: TRBJ1-3
D: .
V: TRBV6-1
CDR3: CASSEERGGGNTIYF
DNA: TGTGCCAGCAGTGAGGAGCGGGGGGGAGGAAACACCATATATTTT

size: .
J: TRBJ1-5
D: TRBD1
V: TRBV6-1
CDR3: CASEFATGGQPQHF
DNA: TGTGCCAGCGAGTTCGCGACAGGGGGGCAGCCCCAGCATTTT

size: .
J: TRBJ2-5
D: TRBD2
V: TRBV29-1
CDR3: CSAREGQETQYF
DNA: TGCAGCGCCCGGGAGGGTCAAGAGACCCAGTACTTC

size: .
J: TRBJ2-3
D: .
V: TRBV19
CDR3: CASSISRMGTDTQYF
DNA: TGTGCCAGTAGTATATCGAGGATGGGGACAGATACGCAGTATTTT

size: .
J: TRBJ2-2
D: TRBD2
V: TRBV10-3
CDR3: CAISELAGELLGELFF
DNA: TGTGCCATCAGTGAACTAGCGGGAGAACTCCTCGGGGAGCTGTTTTTT

size: .
J: TRBJ2-6
D: .
V: TRBV15
CDR3: CATSRDVSSGANVLTF
DNA: TGTGCCACCAGCAGAGATGTTAGCTCTGGGGCCAACGTCCTGACTTTC

size: .
J: TRBJ2-4
D: TRBD1
V: TRBV5-8
CDR3: CASSGDRGREAKNIQYF
DNA: TGTGCCAGCTCCGGGGACAGGGGGCGAGAAGCCAAAAACATTCAGTACTTC

size: .
J: TRBJ1-2
D: .
V: TRBV10-1
CDR3: CASSERVNYGYTF
DNA: TGCGCCAGCAGTGAAAGGGTTAACTATGGCTACACCTTC

size: once
J: TRBJ2-7
D: .
V: TRBV30
CDR3: CAWSKGGGAYEQYF
DNA: TGTGCCTGGAGTAAAGGAGGGGGCGCGTACGAGCAGTACTTC

size: .
J: TRBJ2-7
D: TRBD2
V: TRBV4-1
CDR3: CASSQGTSGGFGQYF
DNA: TGCGCCAGCAGCCAGGGGACTAGCGGAGGGTTCGGGCAGTACTTC

size: .
J: TRBJ2-1
D: .
V: TRBV28
CDR3: CASSPPTYNEQFF
DNA: TGTGCCAGCAGTCCCCCTACCTACAATGAGCAGTTCTTC

size: .
J: TRBJ2-7
D: .
V: TRBV14
CDR3: CASSQVRLMQYF
DNA: TGTGCCAGCAGCCAAGTAAGGCTTATGCAGTACTTC

size: .
J: TRBJ2-6
D: .
V: TRBV5-1
CDR3: CASSVDGSGANVLTF
DNA: TGCGCCAGCAGCGTGGACGGCTCTGGGGCCAACGTCCTGACTTTC

size: .
J: TRBJ2-2
D: .
V: TRBV7-3
CDR3: CASSLKGGRAANTGELFF
DNA: TGTGCCAGCAGCTTAAAGGGCGGGCGGGCCGCGAACACCGGGGAGCTGTTTTTT

size: .
J: TRBJ1-4
D: .
V: TRBV19
CDR3: CASSPRGTTNEKLFF
DNA: TGTGCCAGTAGTCCCCGTGGAACAACTAATGAAAAACTGTTTTTT

size: .
J: TRBJ2-2
D: .
V: TRBV27
CDR3: CASKVTPVSRTGELFF
DNA: TGTGCCAGCAAAGTGACCCCGGTATCGAGGACCGGGGAGCTGTTTTTT

size: .
J: TRBJ1-1
D: .
V: TRBV11-2
CDR3: CASSLGVASNTEAFF
DNA: TGTGCCAGCAGCTTAGGGGTGGCCTCGAACACTGAAGCTTTCTTT

size: .
J: TRBJ1-5
D: .
V: TRBV6-5
CDR3: CASSYFLGSNQPQHF
DNA: TGTGCCAGCAGTTACTTTTTGGGTAGCAATCAGCCCCAGCATTTT

size: .
J: TRBJ2-2
D: .
V: TRBV7-3
CDR3: CVRGGKNTGELFF
DNA: TGTGTAAGGGGCGGCAAGAACACCGGGGAGCTGTTTTTT

size: .
J: TRBJ2-3
D: .
V: TRBV6-5
CDR3: CASSYSSGTGTDTQYF
DNA: TGTGCCAGCAGTTACTCAAGCGGGACAGGCACAGATACGCAGTATTTT

size: .
J: TRBJ1-5
D: .
V: TRBV7-8
CDR3: CASTIGGQYQPQHF
DNA: TGTGCCAGCACCATAGGCGGACAGTATCAGCCCCAGCATTTT

size: .
J: TRBJ2-1
D: .
V: TRBV7-3
CDR3: CASSFPRATDKPDSYNEQFF
DNA: TGTGCCAGCAGCTTCCCACGCGCGACGGACAAGCCAGACTCCTACAATGAGCAGTTCTTC

size: .
J: TRBJ2-7
D: TRBD1
V: TRBV6-6
CDR3: CASSQTWDRGQEQYF
DNA: TGTGCCAGCAGTCAGACTTGGGACAGGGGGCAAGAGCAGTACTTC

size: .
J: TRBJ1-2
D: .
V: TRBV7-9
CDR3: CASSLGRSYGYTF
DNA: TGTGCCAGCAGCTTAGGGCGGAGCTATGGCTACACCTTC

size: .
J: TRBJ2-1
D: TRBD2
V: TRBV5-1
CDR3: CASSTRTSGRLYNEQFF
DNA: TGCGCCAGCAGCACCAGGACTAGCGGGAGACTCTACAATGAGCAGTTCTTC

size: .
J: TRBJ2-5
D: .
V: TRBV30
CDR3: CAWTSGGRIEAQYF
DNA: TGTGCCTGGACATCCGGGGGTAGGATTGAGGCCCAGTACTTC

size: .
J: TRBJ2-3
D: TRBD2
V: TRBV30
CDR3: CAWSVLSGVAGSPDTQYF
DNA: TGTGCCTGGAGTGTACTTAGTGGGGTAGCGGGAAGTCCAGATACGCAGTATTTT

size: .
J: TRBJ2-3
D: .
V: TRBV19
CDR3: CASSGSSTDTQYF
DNA: TGTGCCAGTAGCGGGAGTTCGACAGATACGCAGTATTTT

size: .
J: TRBJ2-5
D: .
V: TRBV5-6
CDR3: CASRSRGGETQYF
DNA: TGTGCCAGCAGATCTCGGGGCGGAGAGACCCAGTACTTC

size: few
J: TRBJ2-7
D: .
V: TRBV10-3
CDR3: CAISFLEGNEQYF
DNA: TGTGCCATCAGTTTTCTAGAGGGGAACGAGCAGTACTTC

size: .
J: TRBJ2-3
D: .
V: TRBV27
CDR3: CASSLGSTDTQYF
DNA: TGTGCCAGCAGTTTAGGGTCCACAGATACGCAGTATTTT

size: .
J: TRBJ2-1
D: TRBD1
V: TRBV29-1
CDR3: CSAPTGSSYNEQFF
DNA: TGCAGCGCCCCGACAGGGAGCTCCTACAATGAGCAGTTCTTC

size: once
J: TRBJ2-7
D: TRBD1
V: TRBV4-1
CDR3: CASSQGTGTGGEGYEQYF
DNA: TGCGCCAGCAGCCAGGGTACCGGGACAGGGGGCGAAGGATACGAGCAGTACTTC

size: .
J: TRBJ2-2
D: TRBD1
V: TRBV2
CDR3: CASRNQGAGELFF
DNA: TGTGCCAGCAGAAATCAGGGGGCCGGGGAGCTGTTTTTT

size: .
J: TRBJ1-1
D: TRBD1
V: TRBV5-1
CDR3: CASSLGTGPAEAFF
DNA: TGCGCCAGCAGCTTGGGGACAGGGCCCGCTGAAGCTTTCTTT

size: many
J: TRBJ1-2
D: .
V: TRBV29-1
CDR3: CTIRTVYGYTF
DNA: TGCACCATTCGGACGGTCTATGGCTACACCTTC

size: .
J: TRBJ1-1
D: .
V: TRBV19
CDR3: CASSIEGVGYTEAFF
DNA: TGTGCCAGTAGTATTGAGGGGGTCGGGTACACTGAAGCTTTCTTT

size: .
J: TRBJ2-7
D: .
V: TRBV2
CDR3: CASSQRGPEQYF
DNA: TGTGCCAGCTCCCAACGGGGGCCCGAGCAGTACTTC

size: .
J: TRBJ2-6
D: .
V: TRBV5-1
CDR3: CASSLGHSVSSGANVLTF
DNA: TGCGCCAGCAGCTTAGGACACTCGGTGAGCTCTGGGGCCAACGTCCTGACTTTC

size: .
J: TRBJ2-1
D: TRBD2
V: TRBV10-3
CDR3: CAITPSPVAGRNEQFF
DNA: TGTGCCATCACACCATCACCTGTAGCGGGACGGAATGAGCAGTTCTTC

size: .
J: TRBJ2-7
D: .
V: TRBV2
CDR3: CASSAGLGQAFPYEQYF
DNA: TGTGCCAGCAGCGCAGGATTGGGACAAGCCTTTCCCTACGAGCAGTACTTC

size: once
J: TRBJ2-5
D: TRBD1
V: TRBV5-1
CDR3: CASGDPGGETQYF
DNA: TGCGCCAGCGGTGACCCAGGGGGAGAGACCCAGTACTTC